The rows below give T cell receptor beta chains drawn from one sample of a study of PD-L1 blockade in urothelial cancer. Sequencing used immunoSEQ multiplex PCR; TCRdb keeps in-frame clones, though not all of them. This sample yields 80,000 to 100,000 clones, of which more than 75% are seen a single time; over 7.5% belongs to the top ten. Sample: PBMCs, taken around atezolizumab (anti-PD-L1) treatment. The receptors shown here come from a man in his 70s with urothelial cancer. The CDR3 runs from the conserved cysteine through the conserved F or W. A D gene is named only where the DNA matches it firmly. Size tells how often a clone was seen (once, few, many) or the class of an expanded clone, and some rows leave it out.

j_gene	v_gene	d_gene	abundance	CDR3nt	CDR3aa
TRBJ2-6	TRBV2	.	.	TGTGCCAGCAGCGTCAGACAATGGCCCCCTTATGGGGCCAACGTCCTGACTTTC	CASSVRQWPPYGANVLTF
TRBJ1-3	TRBV5-1	.	.	TGCGCCAGCAGCTTGGAAGAGTCAGGAAACACCATATATTTT	CASSLEESGNTIYF
TRBJ1-4	TRBV5-1	.	.	TGCGCCAGCAGCTTGATGGACGGGGGTACTAATGAAAAACTGTTTTTT	CASSLMDGGTNEKLFF
TRBJ1-2	TRBV7-9	TRBD1	few	TGTGCCAGCAGCCGAGACCGGGACAGGGGCTATGGCTACACCTTC	CASSRDRDRGYGYTF
TRBJ1-2	TRBV2	TRBD1	.	TGTGCCAGCAGTCCAAGTAGGGGACAGCCCAATGGCTACACCTTC	CASSPSRGQPNGYTF
TRBJ2-7	TRBV5-1	.	.	TGCGCCAGCAGTCAGGGGAATAAAGTCGACGAGCAGTACTTC	CASSQGNKVDEQYF
TRBJ2-1	TRBV5-1	TRBD2	.	TGCGCCAGCAGCTCTAGCGGGGTCGATGAGCAGTTCTTC	CASSSSGVDEQFF
TRBJ1-1	TRBV11-2	.	few	TGTGCCAGCGGGCCGTTTGACACTGAAGCTTTCTTT	CASGPFDTEAFF
TRBJ1-4	TRBV5-1	TRBD1	.	TGCGCCAGCAGCTCCGACAGGGTGGAAGAAAAACTGTTTTTT	CASSSDRVEEKLFF
TRBJ2-7	TRBV7-2	.	.	TGTGCCAGCAGCTTAACGCGCGGGGAGACCTACGAGCAGTACTTC	CASSLTRGETYEQYF
TRBJ2-7	TRBV5-1	.	.	TGCGCCAGCAGCTTGGGACTGGGGAGCTCCTACGAGCAGTACTTC	CASSLGLGSSYEQYF
TRBJ1-1	TRBV4-1	.	many	TGCGCCAGCAGCCAAGAACCAGGGAATCCCATGAACACTGAAGCTTTCTTT	CASSQEPGNPMNTEAFF
TRBJ2-1	TRBV6-4	TRBD1	few	TGTGCCAGCAGCCCGGACAGGATGGGCCTAGAGCAGTTCTTC	CASSPDRMGLEQFF
TRBJ2-1	TRBV7-2	TRBD2	.	TGTGCCAGCAGCGCACAAGGAGGGAGGGGCTACAATGAGCAGTTCTTC	CASSAQGGRGYNEQFF
TRBJ2-7	TRBV5-5	.	few	TGTGCCAGCAGCGCCGGGGGTACAGCCTACGAGCAGTACTTC	CASSAGGTAYEQYF
TRBJ2-5	TRBV11-3	.	.	TGTGCCAGCAGCTTAGGGGTGGAGGGGGCTTCGGAGACCCAGTACTTC	CASSLGVEGASETQYF
TRBJ2-7	TRBV25-1	TRBD2	.	TGTGCCAGCAGTGCAGCGGGGGGGCTAAGCTACGAGCAGTACTTC	CASSAAGGLSYEQYF
TRBJ2-4	TRBV25-1	TRBD2	few	TGTGCCAGCAGTGAATTGGTGGGAGGGAAAAACATTCAGTACTTC	CASSELVGGKNIQYF
TRBJ2-7	TRBV2	TRBD2	.	TGTGCCAGCCTTCCGGCTAGCGGGGGCTACGAGCAGTACTTC	CASLPASGGYEQYF
TRBJ2-7	TRBV12-2	.	.	TGTGCAAGTCGCTTAAGGGAGTGTTGGGTAAGCTCCTACGAGCAGTACTTC	CASRLRECWVSSYEQYF